The T cell receptor beta chain under discussion was sequenced for a study of T cell repertoires in cytomegalovirus infection. Turning to the study itself: Recently identified HLA-C-restricted CMV epitopes and well-studied HLA-B-restricted CMV epitopes were used by the study. Public TCR beta signatures provided an indication of both CMV infection and a matching HLA type.

Ten or more counts support this clonotype. Its target is unknown. Broader study findings: HLA-C-restricted CMV clonotypes gave the most frequent clonotype in two of eight donors. Of the TCR beta families, the public ones yielded a cumulative frequency that identified carriers of CMV plus the relevant HLA.

The germline CDR1 and CDR2 sequences are SGHTA and FQGTGA. The CDR3 totals 15 residues. The V gene lost 0 bases and the J gene lost 5 bases, with 13 bases spanning the gap. MiXCR, applied by TCRdb to the reads, yields one record per CDR3 protein. Of 900,000 to 950,000 distinct CDR3 sequences listed, approximately 31% are singletons. The J gene is TRBJ1-1, the V gene TRBV7-3; the D gene is possibly TRBD1 (6 bases). This specimen consisted of cultured CD8+ T cells from PBMCs, obtained from culture after CMV antigen stimulation. The sequence came from a human donor in good health (CMV status not recorded). Some clones in this sample may be carry-over from other donors' samples. The CDR3 reads CASSLTPGERTEAFF. The CDR3 DNA is TGTGCCAGCAGCTTAACCCCAGGGGAAAGGACTGAAGCTTTCTTT.